This T cell receptor beta chain is from a study of T cell responses to AZD1222 COVID-19 vaccine. Only in-frame clones appear in the TCRdb table, and some are missing; sequencing was by immunoSEQ multiplex PCR. This table holds 95,000 to 150,000 clones, 75% to 95% found once. The germline CDR1 and CDR2 sequences are SQVTM and ANQGSEA. V dropped 7 bases and J dropped 1; count of bases not matched to a gene: 4. The CDR3 totals 12 residues. The chain employs TRBV29-1 and TRBJ2-7, with 7 nucleotides matching TRBD2. This receptor was identified in an adult in good health. This specimen consisted of peripheral blood, obtained on day 0 of AZD1222 vaccination. The CDR3 region is CSGRLASYEQYF. The CDR3 bases are TGCAGCGGCAGACTAGCATCCTACGAGCAGTACTTC.